These 32 T cell receptor beta chains share one sample of origin, sequenced in a study of CD8 T cells in Susac syndrome. cDNA came from around 0.54 to 1 ug RNA primed by random hexamers. Each CDR3 protein gets one entry after TCRdb re-called the immunoSEQ multiplex PCR reads with MiXCR. The sample lists 150,000 to 200,000 distinct CDR3 sequences; over 75% were seen once. The specimen sequenced was CD4+ T cells from PBMCs. These TCRs come from a human donor with Susac syndrome.

The V and J genes are TRBV6-5 and TRBJ2-4, with D maybe TRBD1 (6 bases). Trimming took 6 bases from V and 6 from J, leaving 15 bases between them. Germline V gene data show CDR1 as MNHEY and CDR2 as SVGAGI. CDR3 length: 14 residues. The chain's CDR3 is CASRPGQILNIQYF. The CDR3 nucleotides are TGTGCCAGCAGACCCGGACAGATTTTAAACATTCAGTACTTC.

V gene TRBV3-1 combines with J gene TRBJ1-1; no clear D. The CDR3 covers 13 residues. Germline V gene sequence: CDR1 LGHDT, CDR2 YNNKEL (reference sequence). V was pared by 8 bases and J by 1 base, with 11 bases between. The CDR3 DNA sequence: TGTGCCAGCCAACCCAGGAAGAACACTGAAGCTTTCTTT. Residues: CASQPRKNTEAFF. The full variable domain, with the rest looked up from reference TRBV3-1 and TRBJ1-1, is DTAVSQTPKYLVTQMGNDKSIKCEQNLGHDTMYWYKQDSKKFLKIMFSYNNKELIINETVPNRFSPKSPDKAHLNLHINSLELGDSAVYFCASQPRKNTEAFFGQGTRLTVV.

The count of this clonotype is one. The gene calls are TRBV7-2 and TRBJ2-5, with D perhaps TRBD2 (6 bases). Germline CDR1 and CDR2: SGHTA and FQGNSA. Trimming took 3 bases from V and 0 from J, leaving 11 bases between them. The CDR3 has 15 residues. Here the CDR3 reads CASSLAGLNQETQYF. The CDR3 nucleotides read TGTGCCAGCAGCTTGGCGGGGCTCAACCAAGAGACCCAGTACTTC.

The chain is built from TRBV29-1 and TRBJ1-1, with TRBD1 matching over 7 bases. In germline, CDR1 is SQVTM, CDR2 ANQGSEA. The CDR3 runs 14 residues. The J segment lost 5 bases and the V segment lost 6 bases, leaving 12 bases of the junction unmatched. CDR3 region: CSVDLQGRRTEAFF. The DNA of the CDR3 is TGCAGCGTCGATTTACAGGGGCGAAGGACTGAAGCTTTCTTT.

CDR3 nucleotide sequence: TGTGCCAGCAGTAGAGATAGCGGGAGGGCCAGGGCCAAAAACATTCAGTACTTC. Translating gives CASSRDSGRARAKNIQYF. The chain has TRBV6-1 and TRBJ2-4, with 11 nucleotides matching TRBD2. The V and J ends lost 5 bases and 1 base, in that order; junction bases with no gene match: 10. CDR1 and CDR2 (germline): MNHNS, SASEGT. The CDR3 covers 18 residues.

V and J are TRBV5-8 and TRBJ2-2; D perhaps matches TRBD1 (5 bases). Germline CDR1 and CDR2: SGHTS and YDEGEE. The V end was cut by 1 base, the J end by 1 base, with 8 bases between. The CDR3 is 15 residues long. The chain's CDR3 is CASSLFGQNTGELFF. For the CDR3, the DNA is TGTGCCAGCAGCTTGTTCGGACAGAACACCGGGGAGCTGTTTTTT.

The rearrangement uses TRBV18 and TRBJ2-1, with a tentative D call TRBD1 (6 bases). Germline loops: CDR1 KGHSH, CDR2 LQKENI. The germline V and J ends were trimmed by 4 bases and 0 bases, with 10 bases remaining between them. CDR3 length: 15 residues. This chain's CDR3 is CASSRDRSSYNEQFF. The CDR3 coding sequence is TGTGCCAGCTCACGAGACAGGAGCTCCTACAATGAGCAGTTCTTC.

This rearrangement joins TRBV5-1 to TRBJ1-6; no clear D. Per germline, CDR1 SGHRS and CDR2 YFSETQ. The CDR3 length is 14 residues. Between the trimmed V and J ends, which lost 0 bases and 7 bases, there was a span of 8 bases. The CDR3 reads CASSLATTNSPLHF. The CDR3 region has the DNA TGCGCCAGCAGCTTGGCCACGACAAATTCACCCCTCCACTTT.

J is TRBJ1-2 and V is TRBV9; 12 positions agree with TRBD1. The V gene's germline CDR1 is SGDLS and CDR2 YYNGEE. This CDR3 is 16 amino acids long. Trimming cost V 0 bases and J 7 bases; bases outside gene matches: 7. CDR3 nucleotide sequence: TGTGCCAGCAGCGTAGGGGGACAGGGGGCGCGGTTTGGCTACACCTTC. Translated, it gives CASSVGGQGARFGYTF.

The chain combines TRBV6-1 with TRBJ2-1; 16 nucleotides match TRBD2. Unmatched junction bases numbered 5, after V lost 6 bases and J lost 0 bases. The CDR3 has 18 residues. Looked up from germline, CDR1 is MNHNS and CDR2 is SASEGT. The CDR3, as DNA: TGTGCCAGCAGCACGGGACTAGCGGGAGGGAGCTCCTACAATGAGCAGTTCTTC. This encodes CASSTGLAGGSSYNEQFF.

V gene TRBV9 combines with J gene TRBJ2-3; TRBD2 is a possible D gene (6 bases). Between the trimmed V and J ends, which lost 5 bases and 0 bases, there was a span of 10 bases. This CDR3 comprises 14 residues. Per the germline V gene, CDR1 is SGDLS and CDR2 is YYNGEE. CDR3: CASRTGVSTDTQYF. As DNA, the CDR3 is TGTGCCAGCAGAACGGGAGTTAGCACAGATACGCAGTATTTT.

The chain couples TRBV4-1 to TRBJ2-3; TRBD1 agrees at 7 bases. J was trimmed by 2 bases and V by 5 bases; bases with no gene match: 22. The CDR3 is made up of 20 amino acids. CDR1 is MGHRA and CDR2 is YSYEKL in the germline V gene. DNA of the CDR3: TGCGCCAGCAGCTCTAAAAACAGGGGACCCGAGTTTGGTCACACAGATACGCAGTATTTT. Its protein product is CASSSKNRGPEFGHTDTQYF.

This clonotype has only one observation. V is TRBV6-5 and J is TRBJ1-5, with D maybe TRBD1 (5 bases). CDR1 and CDR2 from the germline V gene are MNHEY and SVGAGI. The CDR3 extends over 14 amino acids. V lost 6 bases and J lost 3, with 12 bases in between. This CDR3 reads CASSTDRVNQPQHF. The CDR3 DNA follows: TGTGCCAGCAGCACAGACAGAGTCAATCAGCCCCAGCATTTT.

This sequence joins TRBV11-2 and TRBJ2-7; D remains ambiguous. The V end lost 2 bases, the J end lost 2 bases, and 7 bases lay between the germline ends. CDR3 length: 13 amino acids. CDR1 is SGHAT, CDR2 FQNNGV, per germline. The CDR3 sequence is CASSLLRAYEQYF. The DNA for the CDR3 is TGTGCCAGCAGCTTACTCCGAGCCTACGAGCAGTACTTC.

CDR3 residues: CASNPSWGMKAFF. CDR3 nucleotides: TGTGCCAGCAACCCCTCCTGGGGAATGAAGGCTTTCTTT. This chain links TRBV21-1 with TRBJ1-1. TRBV21-1 is a recognized pseudogene. The CDR3 has 13 residues.

This clonotype has a handful of counts. The gene calls are TRBV12-3 or TRBV12-4 and TRBJ2-7; 7 nucleotides agree with TRBD1. The CDR3 sequence is 14 residues long. V shed 1 base, J shed 3 bases, and the junction held 3 bases outside the gene matches. CDR3 bases: TGTGCCAGCAGTTTAGGTGGACAGGTCTACGAGCAGTACTTC. It translates to CASSLGGQVYEQYF.

The V and J genes are TRBV12-5 and TRBJ2-1, with 9 bases identical to TRBD1. This CDR3 spans 16 amino acids. Germline CDR1 reads LGHNT; CDR2 reads FRNRAP. Germline trimming cut 4 bases from V and 5 bases from J; bases unmatched to any gene: 9. The CDR3 sequence is CASGSPRDRADNEQFF. DNA for the CDR3: TGTGCTAGTGGTTCCCCTCGGGACAGGGCGGACAATGAGCAGTTCTTC.

The CDR3 reads CASQMEENTEAFF. The CDR3, as DNA: TGTGCCAGCCAGATGGAAGAGAACACTGAAGCTTTCTTT. V is TRBV2 and J is TRBJ1-1; D remains ambiguous. Germline V lookup: CDR1 SNHLY, CDR2 FYNNEI. Trimming left V 8 bases short and J 1 base short, with 11 bases between. The CDR3 length is 13 residues. Supplemented by reference TRBV2 and TRBJ1-1, the full variable domain reads EPEVTQTPSHQVTQMGQEVILRCVPISNHLYFYWYRQILGQKVEFLVSFYNNEISEKSEIFDDQFSVERPDGSNFTLKIRSTKLEDSAMYFCASQMEENTEAFFGQGTRLTVV.

This chain links TRBV12-3 or TRBV12-4 with TRBJ1-3; D uncertain. There are 14 residues in the CDR3. With 6 bases removed from V and 0 bases from J, the gap between germline ends came to 9 bases. The CDR3 here is CASRIMLSGNTIYF. The CDR3 DNA reads as TGTGCCAGCAGAATTATGCTCTCTGGAAACACCATATATTTT.

The count of this clonotype is one. CDR3 DNA: TGTGCCAGCTCACCTTCGCAGGGGGCTTCTGGAAACACCATATATTTT. Translation gives CASSPSQGASGNTIYF. The chain joins TRBV18 to TRBJ1-3; the match to TRBD1 covers 8 bases. The CDR3 has 16 residues. V lost 3 bases and J lost 1; bases outside the gene matches: 5. The germline gives CDR1 KGHSH, CDR2 LQKENI. The full variable domain, its missing parts supplied by reference TRBV18 and TRBJ1-3, is NAGVMQNPRHLVRRRGQEARLRCSPMKGHSHVYWYRQLPEEGLKFMVYLQKENIIDESGMPKERFSAEFPKEGPSILRIQQVVRGDSAAYFCASSPSQGASGNTIYFGEGSWLTVV.

The rearrangement joins TRBV28 to TRBJ2-4; D may be TRBD1 or TRBD2 (5 bases each). Trimming shortened V by 2 bases and J by 7 bases, and 12 bases separated the two germline ends. Germline loops: CDR1 MDHEN, CDR2 SYDVKM. The CDR3 contains 14 residues. CDR3 bases: TGTGCCAGCAGTTTAAGAGGGGTAGGGAACATTCAGTACTTC. This gives the protein CASSLRGVGNIQYF.

This CDR3 reads CSKRQGVSNTEAFF. CDR3 DNA sequence: TGCAGTAAGAGACAGGGTGTGTCGAACACTGAAGCTTTCTTT. The chain recombines TRBV20-1 with TRBJ1-1, with TRBD1 matching over 7 bases. This CDR3 is built from 14 residues. V lost 8 bases and J lost 1; bases outside the gene matches: 10. The germline V gene encodes CDR1 DFQATT and CDR2 SNEGSKA (reference sequence).

This rearrangement joins TRBV4-2 to TRBJ2-7, with D perhaps TRBD1 or TRBD2 (5 bases each). The CDR3 length is 15 residues. CDR1 and CDR2 from the germline V gene are LGHNA and YNFKEQ. The V end was cut by 3 bases, the J end by 2 bases, with 14 bases between. DNA for the CDR3: TGTGCCAGCAGCCAGGACACCGGGACGGCCTACGAGCAGTACTTC. It codes for CASSQDTGTAYEQYF.

The V call is TRBV27, the J call TRBJ2-1; perhaps TRBD2 as D (5 bases). The germline V and J ends were trimmed by 2 bases and 0 bases, with 8 bases remaining between them. Per germline, CDR1 MNHEY and CDR2 SMNVEV (reference sequence). CDR3 length: 15 amino acids. CDR3 in amino acids: CASSLEGDSYNEQFF. CDR3 in DNA: TGTGCCAGCAGTTTAGAGGGAGACTCCTACAATGAGCAGTTCTTC.

This clonotype was recorded only once. The V call is TRBV12-3 or TRBV12-4, the J call TRBJ2-7, with a possible D match to TRBD1 (5 bases). The CDR3 runs to 13 residues. The V and J ends lost 6 bases and 2 bases respectively, with 11 bases between them. The CDR3, as DNA: TGTGCCAGCAGCATACAGGAGACCTACGAGCAGTACTTC. It yields the protein CASSIQETYEQYF.

The chain links TRBV20-1 to TRBJ2-5; TRBD2 matches 14 bases. V dropped 3 bases and J dropped 0; count of bases not matched to a gene: 9. CDR1 is DFQATT and CDR2 is SNEGSKA in the germline V gene (reference sequence). The CDR3 sequence is 18 residues long. DNA of the CDR3: TGCAGTGCTAGCCACGGGACTAGCGGGGGCCCCTACCAAGAGACCCAGTACTTC. Encoded protein: CSASHGTSGGPYQETQYF.

The chain links TRBV12-3 or TRBV12-4 to TRBJ2-5, with a weak D call TRBD1 (5 bases). Trimming cost V 5 bases and J 4 bases, with 11 bases left between them. This CDR3 spans 13 amino acids. In nucleotides, the CDR3 is TGTGCCAGCAGTATCACAGGTGCAGAGACCCAGTACTTC. It codes for CASSITGAETQYF.

This chain links TRBV7-8 with TRBJ2-3; TRBD1 or TRBD2 may be the D gene (7 bases each). CDR1 and CDR2 from the germline V gene are SGHVS and FQNEAQ. The CDR3 spans 17 residues. The V gene lost 1 base and the J gene lost 2 bases, with 16 bases spanning the gap. The CDR3 here is CASSLGGGTDYTDTQYF. The CDR3 region has the DNA TGTGCCAGCAGCTTAGGGGGAGGGACAGATTACACAGATACGCAGTATTTT.

The V and J genes are TRBV5-4 and TRBJ2-2; 7 bases line up with TRBD1. The length of the CDR3 is 15 residues. Germline-derived CDR1 and CDR2 are SGHNT and YYREEE (reference sequence). Germline trimming cut 1 base from V and 2 bases from J; bases unmatched to any gene: 2. In nucleotides, the CDR3 is TGTGCCAGCAGCTTGAGGGGGCTAAACACCGGGGAGCTGTTTTTT. Its protein product is CASSLRGLNTGELFF.

The rearrangement links TRBV20-1 to TRBJ2-7; 8 bases are a match to TRBD2. The germline V gene has CDR1 DFQATT and CDR2 SNEGSKA (reference sequence). This CDR3 spans 15 amino acids. J gave up 2 bases and V 6 bases, and 12 bases lay outside the gene matches. The CDR3 reads CSAALVGGRTYEQYF. The CDR3 nucleotides read TGCAGTGCGGCCCTAGTAGGCGGGAGGACCTACGAGCAGTACTTC.

The chain couples TRBV5-1 to TRBJ2-5; D gene ambiguous. CDR1 and CDR2 from the germline V gene are SGHRS and YFSETQ. The CDR3 has 15 residues. Trimming took 1 base from V and 5 from J, leaving 15 bases between them. CDR3: CASSLSGPSGETQYF. In nucleotides, the CDR3 is TGCGCCAGCAGCTTGTCGGGCCCCTCCGGGGAGACCCAGTACTTC.

V usage is TRBV6-5 and J usage is TRBJ1-2, with D unclear. The CDR3 is 16 residues long. Trimming left V 5 bases short and J 8 bases short, with 24 bases between. Germline V gene lookup returns CDR1 MNHEY and CDR2 SVGAGI. The CDR3 DNA sequence: TGTGCCAGCAGTCACCGGAAGGGATCAAGAGCAACGGGCTACACCTTC. Encoded protein: CASSHRKGSRATGYTF.